The 30 T cell receptor beta chains below were found in one sample sequenced in a study of breast tumors, draining lymph nodes, adjacent tissues. Breast cancer patients provided tissue from their axillary draining lymph nodes. Via MiXCR, TCRdb re-called the multiplex PCR reads, giving one row per CDR3 protein. This table holds around 170,000 distinct CDR3 sequences, 30% to 35% found once. What was sequenced was axillary lymph node tissue. These receptors originate from a female donor with breast cancer. Some clones in this sample may be carry-over from other donors' samples.

The table lists this clonotype with many counts. This chain connects TRBV7-2 to TRBJ2-1; D gene unclear. This CDR3 contains 14 residues. Trimming cost V 5 bases and J 4 bases, with 12 bases left between them. From germline, CDR1 is SGHTA and CDR2 FQGNSA. The CDR3 nucleotides are TGTGCCAGCAGCCTGACGGACGTATACAATGAGCAGTTCTTC. Its protein product is CASSLTDVYNEQFF.

The chain recombines TRBV20-1 with TRBJ2-2; D might be TRBD2 (6 bases). The CDR3 has 18 residues. Trimming took off 2 bases at V and 7 bases at J, with 26 bases between the two ends. In germline, CDR1 is DFQATT, CDR2 SNEGSKA (reference sequence). This CDR3 reads CSARTYNRRTWRGGELFF. CDR3 sequence (DNA): TGCAGTGCTAGAACCTATAACCGGCGGACCTGGCGGGGCGGGGAGCTGTTTTTT.

This clonotype was counted many times. The chain employs TRBV20-1 and TRBJ2-7, with TRBD1 identical over 7 bases. Trimming took 5 bases from V and 4 from J; bases not matched to a gene: 11. Germline V gene data show CDR1 as DFQATT and CDR2 as SNEGSKA (reference sequence). The CDR3 consists of 14 residues. The CDR3 DNA sequence: TGCAGTGCTCAGTACTCCGGGACAGTTTACGAGCAGTACTTC. It translates to CSAQYSGTVYEQYF.

For the CDR3, the DNA is TGCGCCAGCAGCCGACAGCCCCAAGAGACCCAGTACTTC. This encodes CASSRQPQETQYF. This chain uses TRBV5-1 with TRBJ2-5; possible D gene TRBD1, 5 bases. CDR1 is SGHRS and CDR2 is YFSETQ in the germline V gene. V lost 4 bases and J 1 base, leaving 8 bases between the germline ends. The CDR3 runs to 13 residues.

This clonotype has at least ten counts. This chain links TRBV6-1 with TRBJ2-5; 8 nucleotides align to TRBD1. CDR1 and CDR2 (germline): MNHNS, SASEGT. The J segment lost 10 bases and the V segment lost 6 bases, leaving 7 bases of the junction unmatched. CDR3 size: 12 residues. The CDR3 spells CASRLRQGIQYF. CDR3 DNA: TGTGCCAGCAGGCTGCGACAGGGGATCCAGTACTTC.

Many counts were recorded for this clonotype. The J gene is TRBJ1-6, the V gene TRBV25-1; tentatively, D is TRBD1 (6 bases). Germline lookup yields CDR1 MGHDK and CDR2 SYGVNS. V gave up 4 bases and J gave up 5 bases, with 9 bases separating them. This CDR3 has 14 amino acids. The DNA of the CDR3 is TGTGCCAGCAGTGTATGGGACAATAATTCACCCCTCCACTTT. Translating gives CASSVWDNNSPLHF.

This clonotype came up many times. The rearrangement links TRBV2 to TRBJ2-1, with a possible D match to TRBD1 (6 bases). This CDR3 contains 14 residues. CDR1 and CDR2 (germline): SNHLY, FYNNEI. V shed 5 bases and J shed 0 bases, with 8 bases lying between them. The CDR3 here is CASSRGNSYNEQFF. Here the CDR3 DNA reads TGTGCCAGCAGTAGGGGGAACTCCTACAATGAGCAGTTCTTC.

This clonotype came up many times. The chain links TRBV13 to TRBJ2-1, with D tentatively TRBD1 or TRBD2 (5 bases each). Germline CDR1 reads PRHDT; CDR2 reads FYEKMQ (reference sequence). Trimming shortened V by 4 bases and J by 8 bases, and 24 bases separated the two germline ends. The length of the CDR3 is 17 residues. CDR3 sequence (DNA): TGTGCCAGCAGCTGGGGGTTATGCTTGGCTTGTCTAGATGAGCAGTTCTTC. As protein: CASSWGLCLACLDEQFF.

This chain uses TRBV2 with TRBJ2-1, with TRBD2 matching 10 bases. Per germline, CDR1 SNHLY and CDR2 FYNNEI. V was pared by 7 bases and J by 9 bases, with 27 bases of the junction left unmatched. This CDR3 spans 20 amino acids. In DNA form, the CDR3 reads TGTGCCAGCACTGGAGGGACTAGCGTTGAAGGCTCCACTGTCCTTGGTGAGCAGTTCTTC. Translating gives CASTGGTSVEGSTVLGEQFF.

This clonotype was counted ten times or more. The V and J genes are TRBV2 and TRBJ2-1; 8 nucleotides line up with TRBD1. Trimming at V came to 3 bases and at J to 8 bases, leaving 12 bases not matched to a gene. Germline V CDR1 and CDR2: SNHLY, FYNNEI. This CDR3 has 16 amino acids. The CDR3 here is CASSDYGTGQIHEQFF. The CDR3 region has the DNA TGTGCCAGCAGTGATTATGGGACAGGACAAATCCATGAGCAGTTCTTC.

This clonotype was detected many times. V gene TRBV20-1 combines with J gene TRBJ2-1, with 13 bases lining up with TRBD2. This CDR3 comprises 16 residues. Germline V lookup: CDR1 DFQATT, CDR2 SNEGSKA (reference sequence). V shed 6 bases, J shed 5 bases, and the junction held 10 bases outside the gene matches. This CDR3 reads CSAERLAGGLNNEQFF. The CDR3 coding sequence is TGCAGTGCAGAAAGACTAGCGGGGGGCTTAAACAATGAGCAGTTCTTC.

The chain combines TRBV9 with TRBJ2-1; 10 positions agree with TRBD2. Trimming took 1 base from V and 7 from J; bases not matched to a gene: 5. There are 15 residues in the CDR3. The germline V gene has CDR1 SGDLS and CDR2 YYNGEE. CDR3 bases: TGTGCCAGCAGCGTATGGGCTAGCGGGAGTAATGAGCAGTTCTTC. Its protein product is CASSVWASGSNEQFF. Drawing the rest from reference TRBV9 and TRBJ2-1, the complete variable domain is DSGVTQTPKHLITATGQRVTLRCSPRSGDLSVYWYQQSLDQGLQFLIQYYNGEERAKGNILERFSAQQFPDLHSELNLSSLELGDSALYFCASSVWASGSNEQFFGPGTRLTVL.

This clonotype was picked up a small number of times. The rearrangement joins TRBV5-1 to TRBJ1-2; tentatively, D is TRBD1 (5 bases). The V end was cut by 4 bases, the J end by 4 bases, with 17 bases between. Germline V gives CDR1 SGHRS, CDR2 YFSETQ. This CDR3 region has 15 residues. The CDR3 here is CASSRLTSGGYGYTF. For the CDR3, the DNA is TGCGCCAGCAGCCGATTGACTAGCGGGGGCTATGGCTACACCTTC.

Remarks on this clonotype: Being one base from a much bigger clone, this may be a read error. The chain employs TRBV19 and TRBJ1-2; 9 bases line up with TRBD1. CDR3 length: 15 residues. J was trimmed by 8 bases and V by 8 bases; bases with no gene match: 15. In germline, CDR1 is LNHDA, CDR2 SQIVND (reference sequence). CDR3 nucleotide sequence: TGTGCCAGTGGTAATCCCGGGACAGGGTCTGTGGGCTACACCTTC. Its protein product is CASGNPGTGSVGYTF.

The chain employs TRBV7-3 and TRBJ2-5; D possibly corresponds to TRBD1 (5 bases). V lost 0 bases, J lost 9 bases, and 14 bases lay in between. The CDR3 has 14 amino acids. Germline V CDR1 and CDR2: SGHTA, FQGTGA. As DNA, the CDR3 is TGTGCCAGCAGCTTAACTCCCAGGGTGATGGCCCAGTACTTC. Protein: CASSLTPRVMAQYF.

This clonotype has a count of ten or more. The chain recombines TRBV12-3 or TRBV12-4 with TRBJ1-3; 9 nucleotides align to TRBD1. The CDR3 has 17 amino acids. V dropped 2 bases and J dropped 3; count of bases not matched to a gene: 8. CDR3 sequence (DNA): TGTGCCAGCAGTTTACTCTTTACAGGGGGCCGTGGAAACACCATATATTTT. Its protein is CASSLLFTGGRGNTIYF.

This clonotype was detected many times. The V and J genes are TRBV7-3 and TRBJ2-7; D not resolved. Looked up from germline, CDR1 is SGHTA and CDR2 is FQGTGA. The CDR3 length is 14 residues. Trimming removed 1 base at V and 1 base at J, with 8 bases between. This CDR3 is CASSLNAGSYEQYF. The DNA for the CDR3 is TGTGCCAGCAGCTTAAATGCCGGGTCCTACGAGCAGTACTTC.

This clonotype was seen repeatedly, ten times or more. This chain connects TRBV7-9 to TRBJ2-7; 7 bases map to TRBD1. V trimming: 3 bases; J trimming: 5 bases; junction bases outside the gene matches: 4. The CDR3 is 13 residues long. CDR1 is SEHNR, CDR2 FQNEAQ, per germline (reference sequence). The CDR3 bases are TGTGCCAGCAGCTTTAGCAGGGGGAACGAGCAGTACTTC. It encodes CASSFSRGNEQYF.

This clonotype was picked up a small number of times. Just one base apart from a much larger clone, this may be a read error. The chain couples TRBV5-5 to TRBJ2-5; tentative D call: TRBD2 (6 bases). Germline V gene sequence: CDR1 SGHKS, CDR2 YYEKEE (reference sequence). Between the trimmed V and J ends, which lost 2 bases and 2 bases, there was a span of 13 bases. The CDR3 extends over 15 amino acids. The CDR3 here is CASSFGGAAQETQYF. DNA for the CDR3: TGTGCCAGCAGCTTCGGCGGGGCGGCACAAGAGACCCAGTACTTC.

The V call is TRBV6-4, the J call TRBJ1-1; no definite D call. The V end was cut by 5 bases, the J end by 2 bases, with 15 bases between. This CDR3 comprises 15 residues. Germline assignment: CDR1 MRHNA and CDR2 SNTAGT. CDR3 sequence reads: CASSQRAARNTEAFF. The DNA for the CDR3 is TGTGCCAGCAGTCAGCGGGCAGCGCGAAACACTGAAGCTTTCTTT.

This clonotype was observed a handful of times. This chain links TRBV6-5 with TRBJ2-3; 11 bases align to TRBD1. The germline CDR1 and CDR2 sequences are MNHEY and SVGAGI. The CDR3 covers 15 residues. The trim removed 6 bases at V and 5 bases at J, leaving 7 bases unmatched. CDR3 residues: CASSPGDRGRDTQYF. The DNA of the CDR3 is TGTGCCAGCAGCCCCGGGGACAGGGGGAGAGATACGCAGTATTTT.

This clonotype has at least ten counts. This chain connects TRBV6-6 to TRBJ1-5, with a tentative D call TRBD1 (5 bases). V gave up 1 base and J gave up 1 base, with 11 bases separating them. The CDR3 is made up of 16 amino acids. Per germline, CDR1 MNHNY and CDR2 SVGAGI (reference sequence). The CDR3 is CASSYYGRASNQPQHF. The CDR3 DNA reads as TGTGCCAGCAGTTACTACGGCAGGGCGAGCAATCAGCCCCAGCATTTT.

The V and J genes are TRBV7-2 and TRBJ2-2; perhaps TRBD1 as D (6 bases). The length of the CDR3 is 20 residues. The V gene lost 4 bases and the J gene lost 3 bases, with 27 bases spanning the gap. Germline V CDR1 and CDR2: SGHTA, FQGNSA. CDR3 DNA sequence: TGTGCCAGCAGCTCTCAACAGGGTTCAGTCAACTATGGCTACACCGGGGAGCTGTTTTTT. Its translation is CASSSQQGSVNYGYTGELFF.

About this clonotype: Since a much larger clone is just one base distant, this may be a read error. This CDR3 is missing its conserved last phenylalanine or tryptophan, likely due to a read error. J is TRBJ2-5 and V is TRBV7-7; the D gene is possibly TRBD1 (6 bases). The CDR3 sequence is 14 residues long. The V gene's germline CDR1 is SSHAT and CDR2 FNYEAQ (reference sequence). The CDR3 nucleotides are TGTGCTAGCAGCTTCGAACAGGGTCCGGAGACCCAGTACCTC. Translating it yields CASSFEQGPETQYL.

On this clonotype itself: This may come from a read error, since a much larger clone is one base off. The genes are TRBV5-1 and TRBJ1-2; D perhaps matches TRBD1 (5 bases). Germline lookup yields CDR1 SGHRS and CDR2 YFSETQ. CDR3 length equals 15 residues. CDR3 nucleotides: TGCGCCAGCAGCCGAGGGAGGGGCATTAACTATGGCTGCACCTTC. Amino acid sequence: CASSRGRGINYGCTF.

The sample holds many counts of this clonotype. The chain carries TRBV28 and TRBJ1-6; tentative D call: TRBD1 (6 bases). Trimming shortened V by 8 bases and J by 8 bases, and 13 bases separated the two germline ends. Germline V gene sequence: CDR1 MDHEN, CDR2 SYDVKM. The CDR3 extends over 13 amino acids. CDR3 region: CASLGQFDSPLHF. Here the CDR3 DNA reads TGTGCCAGCCTAGGACAGTTCGATTCACCCCTCCACTTT.

This rearrangement joins TRBV20-1 to TRBJ2-2; tentative D call: TRBD2 (5 bases). The germline gives CDR1 DFQATT, CDR2 SNEGSKA (reference sequence). The length of the CDR3 is 14 residues. V lost 3 bases to trimming and J lost 1 base, with 9 bases between them. This chain's CDR3 is CSASAGLNTGELFF. In DNA form, the CDR3 reads TGCAGTGCTAGTGCGGGCTTGAACACCGGGGAGCTGTTTTTT.

At least ten counts were recorded for this clonotype. J is TRBJ2-7 and V is TRBV7-3, with D tentatively TRBD2 (5 bases). The CDR3 length is 13 residues. Germline assignment: CDR1 SGHTA and CDR2 FQGTGA. Trimming took off 3 bases at V and 3 bases at J, with 9 bases between the two ends. DNA of the CDR3: TGTGCCAGCAGCTTCAACCGGGGCTACGAGCAGTACTTC. Amino acids: CASSFNRGYEQYF.

Many counts were recorded for this clonotype. A read error may be the cause here, since a much bigger clone is one base away. The genes are TRBV20-1 and TRBJ2-7; 8 bases fit TRBD1. There are 14 residues in the CDR3. V gave up 1 base and J gave up 6 bases; unmatched junction bases: 8. CDR1 and CDR2 (germline): DFQATT, SNEGSKA (reference sequence). The DNA of the CDR3 is TGCAGTGCTAGAGGGACAGGGCGAGGCTCCGAGCAGTACTTC. Amino acids: CSARGTGRGSEQYF.

This rearrangement joins TRBV20-1 to TRBJ1-1, with 8 bases fitting TRBD1. V shed 2 bases and J 1 base; nucleotides not matched to a gene: 9. The CDR3 is 16 residues long. Germline CDR1 is DFQATT and CDR2 is SNEGSKA (reference sequence). CDR3 nucleotides: TGCAGTGCTAGAAGGATAGCCGGGACAGGGAACACTGAAGCTTTCTTT. Translation: CSARRIAGTGNTEAFF.